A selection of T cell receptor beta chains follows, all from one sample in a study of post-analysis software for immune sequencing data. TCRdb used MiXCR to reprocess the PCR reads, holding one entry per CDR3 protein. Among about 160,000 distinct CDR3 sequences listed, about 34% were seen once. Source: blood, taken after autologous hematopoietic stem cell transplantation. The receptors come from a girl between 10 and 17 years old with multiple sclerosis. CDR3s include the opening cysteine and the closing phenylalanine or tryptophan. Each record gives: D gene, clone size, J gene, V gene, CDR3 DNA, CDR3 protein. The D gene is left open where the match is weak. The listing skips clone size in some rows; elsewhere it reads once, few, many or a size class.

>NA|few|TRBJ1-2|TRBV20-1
TGCAGTGCTAGAGAGGCAGCGTCCTATGGCTACACCTTC
CSAREAASYGYTF
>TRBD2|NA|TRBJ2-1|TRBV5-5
TGTGCCAGCAGCCTGACTAGCGGAGCCAGGGATGAGCAGTTCTTC
CASSLTSGARDEQFF
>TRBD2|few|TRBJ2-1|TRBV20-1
TGCAGTGCTACCGAAAAGCGGGATGGTAGCAATGAGCAGTTCTTC
CSATEKRDGSNEQFF
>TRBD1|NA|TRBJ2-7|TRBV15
TGTGCCACCAGCCGGACAGGGGGAGAAGGGGAGTACTTC
CATSRTGGEGEYF
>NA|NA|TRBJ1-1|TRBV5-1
TGCGCCAGCAGCTTGGGTCCGGGACAGAACACTGAAGCTTTCTTT
CASSLGPGQNTEAFF
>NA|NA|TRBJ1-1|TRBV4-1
TGCGCCAGCAGCCAAGAGATGAACACTGAAGCTTTCTTT
CASSQEMNTEAFF
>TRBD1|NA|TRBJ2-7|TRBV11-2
TGTGCCAGCAGCTTACGACAGGGGGCGAGGGGTGAGCAGTACTTC
CASSLRQGARGEQYF
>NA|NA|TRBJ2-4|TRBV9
TGTGCCAGCAGCCAGCGAGGGGGGGCAGCGGACATTCAGTACTTC
CASSQRGGAADIQYF
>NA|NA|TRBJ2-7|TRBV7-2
TGTGCCAGCAGCTTAGTGAGAGGGGCCGGCGAGCAGTACTTC
CASSLVRGAGEQYF
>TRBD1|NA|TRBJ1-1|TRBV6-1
TGTGCCAGCAGTGTTAAGACCCGGGACAGGGTAAGGTCGACTGAAGCTTTCTTT
CASSVKTRDRVRSTEAFF
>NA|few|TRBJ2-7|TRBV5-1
TGCGCCAGCAGCCCTTTCAGGGGGGACGAGCAGTACTTC
CASSPFRGDEQYF
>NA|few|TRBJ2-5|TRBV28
TGTGCCACCAGGGAGCGTAGGGGCCAGGGAGAGACCCAGTACTTC
CATRERRGQGETQYF
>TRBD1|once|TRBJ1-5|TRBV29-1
TGCAGCGCTAGGACAGGGGAGAATCAGCCCCAGCATTTT
CSARTGENQPQHF
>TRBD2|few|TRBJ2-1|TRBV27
TGTGCCAGCAGTTTAGGGACCGGACTAGCGGGAGGTCTATACAATGAGCAGTTCTTC
CASSLGTGLAGGLYNEQFF
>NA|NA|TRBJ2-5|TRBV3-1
TGTGCCAGCAGCCAACTGGCGAAGGGGGGTCCAGATGAGCAGTACTTC
CASSQLAKGGPDEQYF
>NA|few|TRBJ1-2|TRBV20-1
TGCAGTGCTAGAACAGGGTATTCGGTTGGCTACACCTTC
CSARTGYSVGYTF
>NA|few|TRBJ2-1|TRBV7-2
TGTGCCAGCAGCTACGGCGTCCTAGCCCACAATGAGCAGTTCTTC
CASSYGVLAHNEQFF
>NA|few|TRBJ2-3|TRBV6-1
TGTGCCAGCAGTGAACAGGGACACGGCTTGGCGCAGTATTTT
CASSEQGHGLAQYF
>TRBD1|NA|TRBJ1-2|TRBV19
TGTGCCAGTAGTGTTCCGGGACAGGGACTAAACTATGGCTACACCTTC
CASSVPGQGLNYGYTF
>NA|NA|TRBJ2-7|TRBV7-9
TGTGCCAGCAGCGCAGCGGTGGGCGAGCAGTACTTC
CASSAAVGEQYF
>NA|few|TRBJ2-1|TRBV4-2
TGTGCCAGCAGCCAAGATTCACTCTCTGTTATTAATGAGCAGTTCTTC
CASSQDSLSVINEQFF
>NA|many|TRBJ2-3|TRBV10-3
TGTGCCATCAGACAGGCCAGGGCGGATACGCAGTATTTT
CAIRQARADTQYF
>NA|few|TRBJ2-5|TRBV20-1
TGCAGTGCTCAGAGGGGGGGAGTCGACCAAGAGACCCAGTACTTC
CSAQRGGVDQETQYF
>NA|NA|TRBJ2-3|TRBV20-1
TGCAGTGCTAGAGATCCCAGAACTAGCATAGATACGCAGTATTTT
CSARDPRTSIDTQYF
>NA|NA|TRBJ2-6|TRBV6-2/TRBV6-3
TGTGCCAGCAGTTACGGGGGATCTGGGGCCAACGTCCGGACTTTC
CASSYGGSGANVRTF
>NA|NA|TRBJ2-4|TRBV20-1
TGCAGTGCAGGGAAAAACATTCAGTACTTC
CSAGKNIQYF
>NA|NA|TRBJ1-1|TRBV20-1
TGCAGTGCTAGAAAGTCAGCTGGGACTGAAGCTTTCTTT
CSARKSAGTEAFF
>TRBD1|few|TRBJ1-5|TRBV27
TGTGCCAGCAGCCTGACAGGGCCCGGCAATCAGCCCCAGCATTTT
CASSLTGPGNQPQHF
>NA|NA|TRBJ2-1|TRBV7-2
TGTGCCAGCAGCTTGGTGTCTGTCGGGGGGCTAAACAATGAGCAGTTCTTC
CASSLVSVGGLNNEQFF
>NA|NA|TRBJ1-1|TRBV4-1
TGCGCCAGCAGCCAAGAAACAGGTCACAGCGGGTCAAGCACTGAAGCTTTCTTT
CASSQETGHSGSSTEAFF
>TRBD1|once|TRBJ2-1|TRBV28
TGTGCCAGCAGTGTTCCGGGACAGGGGGGCTACGAGCAGTTCTTC
CASSVPGQGGYEQFF
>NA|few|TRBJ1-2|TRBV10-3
TGTGCCATCAGTGAGTCGTCGGGCCGCCGGAACTATGGCTACACCTTC
CAISESSGRRNYGYTF
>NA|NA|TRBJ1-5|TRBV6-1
TGTGCCAGCAGTGATGGCCCACCCCCGGAGGCCCAGCATTTT
CASSDGPPPEAQHF
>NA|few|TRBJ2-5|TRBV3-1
TGTGCCAGCAGTCAATTGGGACCGAGGCAGCCTCCTGTAGAGACCCAGTACTTC
CASSQLGPRQPPVETQYF
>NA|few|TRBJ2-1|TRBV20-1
TGCAGTGCTAGTTTTGGGGGAAGCTCCTACAATGAGCAGTTCTTC
CSASFGGSSYNEQFF
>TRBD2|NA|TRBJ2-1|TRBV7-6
TGTGCCAGCAGTCCCTCCGGGACTAGCGGGGATTACAATGAGCAGTTCTTC
CASSPSGTSGDYNEQFF
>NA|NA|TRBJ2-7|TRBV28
TGTGCCAGCAGGCAAACAGGGTTATGGGACGAGCAGTACTTC
CASRQTGLWDEQYF
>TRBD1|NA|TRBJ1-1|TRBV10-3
TGTGCCATAGGGGGCCAGAGAAACACTGAAGCTTTCTTT
CAIGGQRNTEAFF
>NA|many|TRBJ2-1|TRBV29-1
TGCAGCGCTGGTAGGCAGGGAGAAGACCACAATGAGCAGTTCTTC
CSAGRQGEDHNEQFF
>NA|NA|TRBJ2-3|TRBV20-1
TGCAGTGCTAGTTTCGGGAGTGGCGTCAGAGATACGCAGTATTTT
CSASFGSGVRDTQYF
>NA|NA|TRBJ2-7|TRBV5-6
TGTGCCAGCCACGCGGAACTAGCCTACAATGAGCAGTACTTC
CASHAELAYNEQYF
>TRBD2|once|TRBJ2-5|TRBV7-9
TGTGCCAGCAGCATCGTGACTAGCGGGAGATATGAGCAGTACTTC
CASSIVTSGRYEQYF
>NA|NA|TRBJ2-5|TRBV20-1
TGCAGTGCTAGAGGCCCTAGCGTTGAGACCCAGTACTTC
CSARGPSVETQYF
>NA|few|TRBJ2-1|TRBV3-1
TGTGCCAGCAGCCGCCTCTACAATGAGCAGTTCTTC
CASSRLYNEQFF
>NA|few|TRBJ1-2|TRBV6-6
TGTGCCAGCAACCAGGGGACTAACTATGGCTACACCTTC
CASNQGTNYGYTF
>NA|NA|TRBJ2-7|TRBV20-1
TGCAGTGCTGGGGGTGACGGGGGCCGATTATACGAGCAGTACTTC
CSAGGDGGRLYEQYF
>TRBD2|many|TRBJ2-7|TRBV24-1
TGTGCCACCAGTTTTTGTCCCCACGAACGATTGCGGGAGGGCTTCAACGAGCAGTACTTC
CATSFCPHERLREGFNEQYF
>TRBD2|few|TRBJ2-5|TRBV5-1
TGCGCCAGCAGCGGACTAGCGGCGAGGGAGACCCAGTACTTC
CASSGLAARETQYF